The 9 T cell receptor beta chains given below trace back to one sample, sequenced in a study of cytomegalovirus exposure and HLA in healthy donors. Amplification used 60 Vbeta primers and 13 Jbeta primers. Method: immunoSEQ multiplex PCR; TCRdb's copy keeps in-frame clones and lacks some. The sample holds about 200,000 clones, about 74% seen once. Sample: PBMCs. All receptors come from a man in his forties or fifties in good health and CMV-seronegative.

CDR3 nucleotides: TGTGCCAGCAGTCTCGGGACAGGGGCATTCACTGAAGCTTTCTTT. The encoded protein is CASSLGTGAFTEAFF. This chain joins TRBV27 and TRBJ1-1; 10 bases agree with TRBD1. This CDR3 contains 15 residues. Germline V gives CDR1 MNHEY, CDR2 SMNVEV (reference sequence). The J segment lost 4 bases and the V segment lost 5 bases, leaving 7 bases of the junction unmatched.

The genes are TRBV30 and TRBJ1-2; D possibly corresponds to TRBD1 (6 bases). CDR1 is GTSNPN, CDR2 SVGIG, per germline (reference sequence). This CDR3 has 13 residues. The germline V and J ends were trimmed by 8 bases and 4 bases, with 17 bases remaining between them. The CDR3 sequence: CARGGGLPYGYTF. DNA for the CDR3: TGTGCCCGAGGGGGGGGGCTTCCCTATGGCTACACCTTC.

The chain couples TRBV25-1 to TRBJ2-2; D is unresolved. This CDR3 is 13 amino acids long. The V and J ends lost 8 bases and 3 bases respectively, with 10 bases between them. Germline V lookup: CDR1 MGHDK, CDR2 SYGVNS. CDR3 in amino acids: CASHDSHTGELFF. Here the CDR3 DNA reads TGTGCCAGCCATGACTCCCACACCGGGGAGCTGTTTTTT.

CDR3 protein: CASSLVDWPGYTF. The CDR3 DNA follows: TGTGCCAGCAGCTTGGTGGACTGGCCAGGCTACACCTTC. This chain uses TRBV5-4 with TRBJ1-2; no clear D. This CDR3 comprises 13 residues. The germline V and J ends were trimmed by 0 bases and 8 bases, with 11 bases remaining between them. In germline, CDR1 is SGHNT, CDR2 YYREEE (reference sequence).

The chain recombines TRBV5-6 with TRBJ2-7; 7 bases map to TRBD2. Unmatched junction bases numbered 2, after V lost 2 bases and J lost 3 bases. Germline values: CDR1 SGHDT, CDR2 YYEEEE. The CDR3 has 13 residues. CDR3 bases: TGTGCCAGCAGCTTCGGGAGGAACTACGAGCAGTACTTC. This translates into CASSFGRNYEQYF.

This clone came up once. V is TRBV2 and J is TRBJ2-1; perhaps TRBD2 as D (7 bases). Germline CDR1 and CDR2: SNHLY and FYNNEI. V was cut by 11 bases and J by 10 bases, with 12 bases left in between. This CDR3 has 10 residues. CDR3 sequence reads: CASRGAEQFF. For the CDR3, the DNA is TGTGCCTCCCGGGGGGCGGAGCAGTTCTTC.

V usage is TRBV19 and J usage is TRBJ2-3, with 7 nucleotides matching TRBD1. V trimming: 4 bases; J trimming: 4 bases; junction bases outside the gene matches: 2. The germline V gene encodes CDR1 LNHDA and CDR2 SQIVND (reference sequence). The CDR3 is 13 amino acids. Here the CDR3 reads CASSNRGPDTQYF. In nucleotides, the CDR3 is TGTGCCAGTAGTAACAGGGGACCAGATACGCAGTATTTT.

The CDR3 loop reads CASSLGAGRGQETQYF. In DNA, the CDR3 is TGTGCCAGCAGCTTAGGGGCAGGGAGGGGCCAAGAGACCCAGTACTTC. This chain connects TRBV7-7 to TRBJ2-5; 7 bases match TRBD2. CDR3 length: 16 residues. V dropped 1 base and J dropped 1; count of bases not matched to a gene: 6. From germline, CDR1 is SSHAT and CDR2 FNYEAQ (reference sequence).

Of note for this clone: At one end the junction does not follow the germline gene, possibly because of a read error. J is TRBJ1-4 and V is TRBV5-1; maybe TRBD1 (5 bases). The CDR3 contains 14 residues. The germline V gene encodes CDR1 SGHRS and CDR2 YFSETQ. CDR3 region: CASRPSGGNEKLLF. The CDR3 bases are TGCGCCAGCCGACCTTCGGGGGGTAATGAAAAACTGCTTTTT.